The 30 T cell receptor beta chains reported below all come from one sample, sequenced in a study of CD8 T cells in Susac syndrome. Random-hexamer reverse transcription was applied to roughly 0.45 to 1 ug RNA. TCRdb reanalysed the immunoSEQ multiplex PCR reads using MiXCR and keeps one entry per CDR3 protein. The sample has 100,000 to 150,000 distinct CDR3 sequences, 90% to 95% seen once. The sample comprised CD8+ T cells from PBMCs. Source of these receptors: a human donor with Susac syndrome.

The J gene is TRBJ2-7, the V gene TRBV10-3, with D unclear. The length of the CDR3 is 14 residues. The V end lost 0 bases, the J end lost 4 bases, and 10 bases lay between the germline ends. The V gene's germline CDR1 is ENHRY and CDR2 SYGVKD. In DNA form, the CDR3 reads TGTGCCATCAGTGAGTCGTGGCCAGATTACGAGCAGTACTTC. Protein sequence: CAISESWPDYEQYF.

In this sample, this clonotype turned up once. The chain links TRBV9 to TRBJ1-2; unclear D gene. Germline CDR1 is SGDLS and CDR2 is YYNGEE. Trimming pared 0 bases from V and 11 bases from J, leaving 17 bases between. The CDR3 extends over 14 amino acids. The CDR3 sequence: CASSVEMGPDPYTF. CDR3 coding DNA: TGTGCCAGCAGCGTAGAAATGGGCCCCGACCCTTACACCTTC.

The chain links TRBV9 to TRBJ1-5; 9 bases fit TRBD1. From germline, CDR1 is SGDLS and CDR2 YYNGEE. V gave up 3 bases and J gave up 9 bases; unmatched junction bases: 10. This CDR3 contains 15 residues. The CDR3 loop is CASSESDRGNWPQHF. The CDR3 DNA is TGTGCCAGCAGCGAAAGCGACAGGGGGAATTGGCCCCAGCATTTT.

CDR3 in DNA: TGTGCCAGCAGTTTAACAGGAACTAACTATGGCTACACCTTC. It codes for CASSLTGTNYGYTF. This sequence joins TRBV12-3 or TRBV12-4 and TRBJ1-2, with D perhaps matching TRBD1 (5 bases). This CDR3 contains 14 residues. Between the trimmed V and J ends, which lost 2 bases and 0 bases, there was a span of 7 bases.

This chain connects TRBV9 to TRBJ2-1; no clear D. The V and J ends lost 0 bases and 5 bases respectively, with 9 bases between them. The CDR3 extends over 14 amino acids. CDR1 and CDR2 from the germline V gene are SGDLS and YYNGEE. The CDR3 sequence: CASSVERQDNEQFF. The CDR3 DNA sequence: TGTGCCAGCAGCGTAGAGCGACAAGACAATGAGCAGTTCTTC. Together with reference TRBV9 and TRBJ2-1, the CDR3 gives the full variable domain: DSGVTQTPKHLITATGQRVTLRCSPRSGDLSVYWYQQSLDQGLQFLIQYYNGEERAKGNILERFSAQQFPDLHSELNLSSLELGDSALYFCASSVERQDNEQFFGPGTRLTVL.

The CDR3 DNA is TGTGCCAGCAGTCAGACAGGGAGCAATCAGCCCCAGCATTTT. Residues: CASSQTGSNQPQHF. The J gene is TRBJ1-5, the V gene TRBV6-6; 7 nucleotides line up with TRBD1. Germline V lookup: CDR1 MNHNY, CDR2 SVGAGI (reference sequence). CDR3 size: 14 residues. V lost 5 bases and J lost 1; bases outside the gene matches: 2.

The CDR3 loop is CASSYPGSYEQYF. In DNA, the CDR3 is TGTGCCAGCAGTTACCCCGGCTCCTACGAGCAGTACTTC. The chain recombines TRBV6-5 with TRBJ2-7; D unclear. This CDR3 spans 13 amino acids. Trimming took 2 bases from V and 0 from J, leaving 5 bases between them. Germline CDR1 and CDR2: MNHEY and SVGAGI.

This clonotype turned up a few times. The chain's CDR3 is CASSQDGPSGSTDTQYF. The CDR3, as DNA: TGTGCCAGCAGCCAAGATGGGCCTAGCGGGAGCACAGATACGCAGTATTTT. The chain links TRBV4-2 to TRBJ2-3, with 8 bases identical to TRBD2. CDR3 length: 17 residues. Germline loops: CDR1 LGHNA, CDR2 YNFKEQ. V lost 0 bases and J lost 0; bases outside the gene matches: 5.

This clonotype showed up just a few times. The V and J genes are TRBV12-3 or TRBV12-4 and TRBJ2-1, with 8 bases lining up with TRBD1. V gave up 5 bases and J gave up 8 bases; unmatched junction bases: 14. This CDR3 spans 16 amino acids. CDR3 in DNA: TGTGCCAGCAGTGTATCGGACAGGGTGTATGGTGATGAGCAGTTCTTC. Residues: CASSVSDRVYGDEQFF.

The gene calls are TRBV6-5 and TRBJ2-1; TRBD1 might be the D (6 bases). The CDR3 has 14 residues. Looked up from germline, CDR1 is MNHEY and CDR2 is SVGAGI. Trimming took off 7 bases at V and 2 bases at J, with 12 bases between the two ends. In DNA form, the CDR3 reads TGTGCCAGCACCCAGGGGCTGACCTACAATGAGCAGTTCTTC. This sequence encodes CASTQGLTYNEQFF.

This clonotype was seen a few times. The chain combines TRBV18 with TRBJ2-7; 8 positions agree with TRBD1. The V gene end was trimmed by 2 bases and the J gene end by 2 bases; junction bases not matched to a gene: 2. Per germline, CDR1 KGHSH and CDR2 LQKENI. The CDR3 sequence is 14 residues long. DNA for the CDR3: TGTGCCAGCTCACCAGGGACAGGCACCTACGAGCAGTACTTC. This sequence encodes CASSPGTGTYEQYF.

The J gene is TRBJ1-2, the V gene TRBV7-9, with 10 bases matching TRBD1. This CDR3 spans 16 amino acids. The germline V gene has CDR1 SEHNR and CDR2 FQNEAQ (reference sequence). V lost 7 bases and J lost 6; bases outside the gene matches: 14. CDR3 DNA: TGTGCCAGCACCGCGGGGGCGGGACAGGGGATCGATGGCTACACCTTC. Translation gives CASTAGAGQGIDGYTF.

V usage is TRBV5-1 and J usage is TRBJ2-1; D ambiguous. The germline gives CDR1 SGHRS, CDR2 YFSETQ. With 0 bases removed from V and 1 base from J, the gap between germline ends came to 14 bases. CDR3 length: 17 residues. The CDR3 bases are TGCGCCAGCAGCTTGGCCCATCGGACGGATTCCTACAATGAGCAGTTCTTC. It translates to CASSLAHRTDSYNEQFF.

The chain recombines TRBV27 with TRBJ1-1; TRBD1 matches 7 bases. The V gene's germline CDR1 is MNHEY and CDR2 SMNVEV (reference sequence). This CDR3 contains 17 residues. Trimming took 5 bases from V and 1 from J; bases not matched to a gene: 13. CDR3 sequence (DNA): TGTGCCAGCAGTGATTGGACAACAGGGGCGCCGAACACTGAAGCTTTCTTT. Translated: CASSDWTTGAPNTEAFF.

The J gene is TRBJ2-1, the V gene TRBV3-1; D remains ambiguous. The CDR3 extends over 13 amino acids. The V end lost 1 base, the J end lost 8 bases, and 9 bases lay between the germline ends. Germline assignment: CDR1 LGHDT and CDR2 YNNKEL (reference sequence). The CDR3 DNA is TGTGCCAGCAGCCAAGGTGCCAGTTATGAGCAGTTCTTC. Translation gives CASSQGASYEQFF.

This chain uses TRBV20-1 with TRBJ2-1; D gene ambiguous. The V gene lost 0 bases and the J gene lost 7 bases, with 16 bases spanning the gap. From germline, CDR1 is DFQATT and CDR2 SNEGSKA (reference sequence). The CDR3 spans 15 residues. In DNA, the CDR3 is TGCAGTGCTAGAGAACCTCTCCGAAATAGGAATGAGCAGTTCTTC. Translation: CSAREPLRNRNEQFF.

The chain uses TRBV10-3 and TRBJ2-5; TRBD2 matches 14 bases. The V gene's germline CDR1 is ENHRY and CDR2 SYGVKD. This CDR3 contains 16 residues. J lost 3 bases, V lost 4 bases, and 4 bases had no gene match. Here the CDR3 DNA reads TGTGCCATCAGTGTCGGACTAGCGGGAGGAGAAGAGACCCAGTACTTC. Amino acids: CAISVGLAGGEETQYF.

The chain links TRBV29-1 to TRBJ2-1; 10 bases are shared with TRBD1. Germline V gene data show CDR1 as SQVTM and CDR2 as ANQGSEA. The CDR3 contains 15 residues. V shed 6 bases, J shed 1 base, and the junction held 6 bases outside the gene matches. In DNA, the CDR3 is TGCAGCGTCGACAGGGGGCAAAGGTCCTACAATGAGCAGTTCTTC. As protein: CSVDRGQRSYNEQFF.

The V gene is TRBV6-5, the J gene TRBJ2-1; maybe TRBD1 (6 bases). The CDR3 length is 13 residues. V was trimmed by 6 bases and J by 6 bases, leaving 12 bases between them. CDR1 and CDR2 (germline): MNHEY, SVGAGI. The CDR3 DNA reads TGTGCCAGCAGATGGGACACACGCAATGAGCAGTTCTTC. Protein product: CASRWDTRNEQFF.

The rearrangement links TRBV4-2 to TRBJ2-1; D unclear. V lost 0 bases, J lost 7 bases, and 16 bases lay in between. The CDR3 runs to 16 residues. Germline assignment: CDR1 LGHNA and CDR2 YNFKEQ. CDR3 region: CASSQDVETSHNEQFF. CDR3 DNA sequence: TGTGCCAGCAGCCAAGATGTGGAGACTTCCCATAATGAGCAGTTCTTC.

This chain links TRBV15 with TRBJ1-5, with TRBD1 as a possible D gene (5 bases). The ends were cut back, 0 bases at V and 0 bases at J, with 9 bases in the middle. This CDR3 contains 16 residues. Germline values: CDR1 LNHNV, CDR2 YYDKDF (reference sequence). CDR3 amino acids: CATSREGPYSNQPQHF. Written as DNA, the CDR3 is TGTGCCACCAGCAGAGAGGGGCCTTATAGCAATCAGCCCCAGCATTTT.

The chain joins TRBV20-1 to TRBJ2-7, with 9 bases lining up with TRBD1. Germline-derived CDR1 and CDR2 are DFQATT and SNEGSKA (reference sequence). The V and J ends lost 3 bases and 6 bases, in that order; junction bases with no gene match: 12. The CDR3 contains 15 residues. CDR3 amino acids: CSARAPGQGDLEQYF. The CDR3 bases are TGCAGTGCTAGGGCACCGGGACAGGGAGACCTCGAGCAGTACTTC.

The V and J genes are TRBV7-6 and TRBJ2-1, with D unclear. CDR1 is SGHVS and CDR2 is FNYEAQ in the germline V gene. V was clipped by 1 base and J by 6 bases, with 10 bases between them. The length of the CDR3 is 14 residues. The CDR3: CASSLDGLGNEQFF. The CDR3 DNA sequence: TGTGCCAGCAGCTTAGATGGGTTAGGCAATGAGCAGTTCTTC.

The chain is built from TRBV11-1 and TRBJ2-7; 8 bases fit TRBD1. The germline CDR1 and CDR2 sequences are SGHAT and FQDESV (reference sequence). This CDR3 has 14 residues. Trimming removed 3 bases from V and 3 bases from J; junction bases left unmatched: 4. CDR3 coding DNA: TGTGCCAGCAGCTTTGAGACAGGGGACTACGAGCAGTACTTC. This gives the protein CASSFETGDYEQYF.

The chain combines TRBV11-2 with TRBJ1-2; no clear D. The germline CDR1 and CDR2 sequences are SGHAT and FQNNGV. CDR3 length: 14 amino acids. Trimming took 2 bases from V and 8 from J, leaving 15 bases between them. The CDR3 coding sequence is TGTGCCAGCAGCTTAAGTCTCCCTCCGAGGGGCTACACCTTC. This translates into CASSLSLPPRGYTF.

The rearrangement uses TRBV6-5 and TRBJ2-4; D is unclear. V was shortened by 8 bases and J by 5 bases, with 13 bases between the two germline ends. From germline, CDR1 is MNHEY and CDR2 SVGAGI. This CDR3 is 13 amino acids long. CDR3: CASAPGTENIQYF. In DNA form, the CDR3 reads TGTGCCAGCGCCCCCGGCACTGAAAACATTCAGTACTTC.

The V and J genes are TRBV12-3 or TRBV12-4 and TRBJ2-7; 14 bases match TRBD2. This CDR3 is 16 amino acids long. After removal of 6 bases from V and 5 bases from J, the junction contained 9 bases not matched to a gene. Here the CDR3 DNA reads TGTGCCAGCAGCCCGTTGGGGACTAGCGGGAGCAACGAGCAGTACTTC. Encoded protein: CASSPLGTSGSNEQYF.

The V call is TRBV7-9, the J call TRBJ2-7; 8 nucleotides agree with TRBD1. Per germline, CDR1 SEHNR and CDR2 FQNEAQ (reference sequence). Trimming removed 6 bases from V and 6 bases from J; junction bases left unmatched: 7. The CDR3 has 13 residues. CDR3 loop: CASRPGQAPEQYF. CDR3 coding DNA: TGTGCCAGCAGACCGGGACAGGCCCCCGAGCAGTACTTC.

J is TRBJ2-7 and V is TRBV20-1, with D possibly matching TRBD2 (6 bases). This CDR3 is built from 16 residues. The germline CDR1 and CDR2 sequences are DFQATT and SNEGSKA (reference sequence). Trimming shortened V by 2 bases and J by 2 bases, and 19 bases separated the two germline ends. The CDR3 sequence is CSARWEDPLRPYEQYF. The CDR3 DNA is TGCAGTGCTAGATGGGAGGACCCCCTACGGCCCTACGAGCAGTACTTC.

The chain combines TRBV30 with TRBJ2-7; D ambiguous. Trimming removed 1 base from V and 6 bases from J, with 7 bases in between. The CDR3 has 11 amino acids. From germline, CDR1 is GTSNPN and CDR2 SVGIG (reference sequence). Here the CDR3 reads CAWSGRSEQYF. CDR3 coding DNA: TGTGCCTGGAGTGGGCGTTCCGAGCAGTACTTC.